This T cell receptor (beta chain) was recorded in a study of T cells in Graves' hyperthyroidism and ophthalmopathy. This clonotype was counted a few times. Amplification of TCR beta CDR3 regions used RNA as the template. The primer set for the first-round RT-PCR of the TCR CDR3 was HTBI. TCRdb ran MiXCR on the multiplex PCR reads and lists one entry per CDR3 protein. The data show over 450,000 distinct CDR3 sequences, about a sixth seen once. The clonotype was recovered from a woman aged 18-29 years with Graves' ophthalmopathy. Sequencing was done on a sample of blood.

The CDR3 sequence: CASSLGRLQAGGNEQYF. CDR3 in DNA: TGCGCCAGCAGCTTGGGTCGCCTCCAGGCTGGGGGGAACGAGCAGTACTTC. The rearrangement uses TRBV5-1 and TRBJ2-7, with D tentatively TRBD2 (6 bases). V was cut by 0 bases and J by 5 bases, with 21 bases left in between. The CDR3 has 17 residues. CDR1 is SGHRS and CDR2 is YFSETQ in the germline V gene. Full variable domain (rest looked up from reference TRBV5-1 and TRBJ2-7): KAGVTQTPRYLIKTRGQQVTLSCSPISGHRSVSWYQQTPGQGLQFLFEYFSETQRNKGNFPGRFSGRQFSNSRSEMNVSTLELGDSALYLCASSLGRLQAGGNEQYFGPGTRLTVT.